The clone carrying this T cell receptor (beta chain) was seen at least ten times. Its antigen is undetermined. Trimming took 5 bases from V and 4 from J; bases not matched to a gene: 1. The CDR3 totals 11 residues. The germline V gene has CDR1 DFQATT and CDR2 SNEGSKA (reference sequence). The data are from a study of Graves' ophthalmopathy and Graves' hyperthyroidism. Study-level points and caveats: Discrimination between ophthalmopathy and stable hyperthyroidism by a 13-signature model showed about 88% sensitivity and roughly 80% specificity.

Amplification from RNA transcripts yielded the TCR beta CDR3 regions. An initial RT-PCR round employing HTBI primers preceded a second-round multiplex PCR. One entry per CDR3 protein, called by TCRdb with MiXCR from the multiplex PCR reads. The sample consists of some 380,000 distinct CDR3 sequences, 15% to 19% of them appearing once. This TCR was recovered from a woman aged 18-29 years with stable Graves' hyperthyroidism. V is TRBV20-1 and J is TRBJ1-2, with 7 bases aligning to TRBD1. Sequencing used peripheral blood. CDR3: CSAPGGYGYTF. The CDR3 DNA follows: TGCAGTGCTCCAGGGGGCTATGGCTACACCTTC.